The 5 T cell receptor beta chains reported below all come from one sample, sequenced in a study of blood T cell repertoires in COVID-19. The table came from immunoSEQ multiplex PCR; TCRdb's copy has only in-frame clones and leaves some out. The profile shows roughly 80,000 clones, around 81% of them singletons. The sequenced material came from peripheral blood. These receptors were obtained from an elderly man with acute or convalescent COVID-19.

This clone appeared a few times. The CDR3 loop is CASSRQGRYEQYF. In nucleotides, the CDR3 is TGTGCCAGCAGTAGGCAGGGGAGATACGAGCAGTACTTC. This chain connects TRBV28 to TRBJ2-7; tentative D call: TRBD1 (6 bases). Trimming took 5 bases from V and 4 from J, leaving 12 bases between them. This CDR3 has 13 amino acids. Germline V gene data show CDR1 as MDHEN and CDR2 as SYDVKM.

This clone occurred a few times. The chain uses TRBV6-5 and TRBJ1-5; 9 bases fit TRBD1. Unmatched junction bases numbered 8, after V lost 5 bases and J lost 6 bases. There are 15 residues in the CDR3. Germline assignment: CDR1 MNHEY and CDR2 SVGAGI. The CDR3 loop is CASSPQQGAGQPQHF. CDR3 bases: TGTGCCAGCAGTCCACAACAGGGGGCTGGTCAGCCCCAGCATTTT.

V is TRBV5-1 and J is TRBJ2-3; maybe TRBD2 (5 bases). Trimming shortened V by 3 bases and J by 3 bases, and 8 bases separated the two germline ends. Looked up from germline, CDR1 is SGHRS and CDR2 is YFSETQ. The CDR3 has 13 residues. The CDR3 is CASSSDFTDTQYF. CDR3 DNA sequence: TGCGCCAGCAGCTCGGACTTTACAGATACGCAGTATTTT.

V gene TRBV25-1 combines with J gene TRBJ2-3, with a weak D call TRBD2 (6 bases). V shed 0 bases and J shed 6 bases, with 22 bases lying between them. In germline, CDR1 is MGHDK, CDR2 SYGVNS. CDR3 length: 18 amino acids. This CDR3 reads CASSEYIRRGRLRDTQYF. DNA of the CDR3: TGTGCCAGCAGTGAATATATTAGGAGGGGCAGGCTAAGGGATACGCAGTATTTT.

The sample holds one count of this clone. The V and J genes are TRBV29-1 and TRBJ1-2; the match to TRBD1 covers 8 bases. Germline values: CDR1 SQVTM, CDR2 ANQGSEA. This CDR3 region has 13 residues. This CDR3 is CSVMVRTGNGYTF. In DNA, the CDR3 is TGCAGTGTAATGGTTAGGACAGGGAATGGCTACACCTTC.